This T cell receptor beta chain was captured by sequencing in a study of T cells after yellow fever vaccination. Study observations and caveats: Weaker in magnitude, the secondary response showed a faster peak on day 5 versus 15.

The germline gives CDR1 DFQATT, CDR2 SNEGSKA (reference sequence). The CDR3 length is 19 residues. Trimming at V came to 0 bases and at J to 3 bases, leaving 14 bases not matched to a gene. This clonotype has at least ten counts. Its cognate antigen is unknown. TCRdb analysed the 5' RACE reads with MiXCR anew, one entry per CDR3 protein. The sample yields 85,000 to 100,000 distinct CDR3 sequences, under 7% seen once. The source was CD8+ T cells sorted from PBMCs, collected 10 days after the yellow fever booster vaccination. The receptor was derived from a man aged 18 to 30 who received the YFV17D yellow fever vaccine. V usage is TRBV20-1 and J usage is TRBJ2-7, with 13 bases that match TRBD2. The CDR3 loop reads CSARDISTSGGNSYYEQYV. DNA for the CDR3: TGCAGTGCTAGAGACATATCGACTAGCGGGGGGAACTCCTACTACGAGCAGTACGTC.